The 28 T cell receptor beta chains below were found in one sample sequenced in a study of regulatory dendritic cells for organ transplantation. The table came from immunoSEQ multiplex PCR; TCRdb's copy has only in-frame clones and leaves some out. The profile covers fewer than 20,000 clones, with 70% to 80% appearing a single time and 2.5% to 4% taken by the ten largest. CFSE-labeled sorted T cells met regulatory or mature dendritic cells for around five days. No antigen has been assigned to these receptors. The specimen was memory CD4+ T cells from blood cultured with regulatory dendritic cells. This sample's subset: CD45RO+ memory T cells. Source of these receptors: a human donor in good health.

The rearrangement uses TRBV9 and TRBJ2-2; 7 bases match TRBD1. The CDR3 runs to 17 residues. The ends lost 0 bases at V and 6 bases at J; junction bases unmatched: 11. Germline V lookup: CDR1 SGDLS, CDR2 YYNGEE. Here the CDR3 DNA reads TGTGCCAGCAGCGTAGGGTTCAGGGCCCAGGGGGCCGGGGAGCTGTTTTTT. Protein: CASSVGFRAQGAGELFF.

The rearrangement links TRBV2 to TRBJ2-5; possibly TRBD1 for D (6 bases). The V gene's germline CDR1 is SNHLY and CDR2 FYNNEI. CDR3 length equals 12 residues. V dropped 11 bases and J dropped 4 bases, with 14 bases sitting between them. The CDR3 DNA sequence: TGTGCCGGCAACAGGGATGGAGAGACCCAGTACTTC. Translation gives CAGNRDGETQYF.

This rearrangement joins TRBV6-5 to TRBJ1-6; the D gene is possibly TRBD1 (5 bases). This CDR3 is built from 13 residues. CDR1 MNHEY and CDR2 SVGAGI come from the germline V gene. The V gene lost 8 bases and the J gene lost 8 bases, with 13 bases spanning the gap. CDR3 residues: CASHRSSDSPLHF. CDR3 in DNA: TGTGCCAGCCACAGGTCCTCGGATTCACCCCTCCACTTT.

The gene calls are TRBV29-1 and TRBJ2-5; no reliable D call. Germline CDR1 reads SQVTM; CDR2 reads ANQGSEA. The CDR3 has 13 amino acids. V lost 8 bases and J 1 base, leaving 14 bases between the germline ends. CDR3 coding DNA: TGCAGCCACCGTACGAGTGCCCAAGAGACCCAGTACTTC. Residues: CSHRTSAQETQYF.

This clone has a handful of counts. V usage is TRBV6-5 and J usage is TRBJ1-4; D perhaps matches TRBD1 (6 bases). Trimming cost V 6 bases and J 7 bases, with 12 bases left between them. Germline CDR1 is MNHEY and CDR2 is SVGAGI. This CDR3 region has 13 residues. The CDR3 reads CASSGQRAEKLFF. CDR3 sequence (DNA): TGTGCCAGCAGCGGACAGAGGGCTGAAAAACTGTTTTTT.

The chain has TRBV30 and TRBJ1-1, with D perhaps TRBD1 (6 bases). The CDR3 is 13 amino acids. V dropped 3 bases and J dropped 7 bases, with 15 bases sitting between them. The germline gives CDR1 GTSNPN, CDR2 SVGIG (reference sequence). CDR3 loop: CAWSLGGRVEAFF. As DNA, the CDR3 is TGTGCCTGGAGCTTGGGGGGGCGCGTTGAAGCTTTCTTT.

This clone appeared a few times. The rearrangement uses TRBV25-1 and TRBJ2-5; D is uncertain. V was shortened by 8 bases and J by 4 bases, with 5 bases between the two germline ends. This CDR3 is 10 amino acids long. Germline V gene data show CDR1 as MGHDK and CDR2 as SYGVNS. The DNA for the CDR3 is TGTGCCAGCGGCGCAGAGACCCAGTACTTC. It translates to CASGAETQYF.

The chain employs TRBV28 and TRBJ1-2, with D unresolved. The CDR3 length is 16 residues. V lost 6 bases and J 4 bases, leaving 21 bases between the germline ends. Germline V gene lookup returns CDR1 MDHEN and CDR2 SYDVKM. The CDR3 reads CASSPSGSAALYGYTF. Here the CDR3 DNA reads TGTGCCAGCAGCCCCTCCGGCAGTGCCGCTCTCTATGGCTACACCTTC.

For this clone: An end of the junction differs from the germline gene, which may be a read error. The chain recombines TRBV7-7 with TRBJ2-2; possibly TRBD1 for D (5 bases). The germline CDR1 and CDR2 sequences are SSHAT and FNYEAQ (reference sequence). The CDR3 covers 13 residues. In nucleotides, the CDR3 is TGTGCTAGCAGTTCCGCAGGGACCGGGGAGCTGTTTTTT. Translation: CASSSAGTGELFF.

This clone was recorded once. V and J are TRBV19 and TRBJ1-4; D not certain. Looked up from germline, CDR1 is LNHDA and CDR2 is SQIVND (reference sequence). The ends were cut back, 4 bases at V and 1 base at J, with 7 bases in the middle. The CDR3 covers 14 residues. CDR3 loop: CASSTGETNEKLFF. The CDR3 coding sequence is TGTGCCAGTAGTACAGGCGAAACTAATGAAAAACTGTTTTTT.

J is TRBJ2-5 and V is TRBV6-5, with a weak D call TRBD2 (6 bases). The V gene's germline CDR1 is MNHEY and CDR2 SVGAGI. This CDR3 contains 16 residues. Deletions cut 2 bases from V and 1 base from J, with 14 bases between. The CDR3 spells CASSYPPDYLQETQYF. CDR3 sequence (DNA): TGTGCCAGCAGTTACCCCCCGGACTATCTCCAAGAGACCCAGTACTTC.

Concerning this clone itself: One end of the junction fails to match germline, which may point to a read error. The rearrangement joins TRBV6-1 to TRBJ2-7; TRBD2 matches at 8 bases. The V gene's germline CDR1 is MNHNS and CDR2 SASEGT. The CDR3 spans 15 residues. CDR3 amino acids: CASSEGTGGHYEQYF. The DNA of the CDR3 is TGTGCCAGCAGCGAAGGGACGGGGGGGCATTACGAGCAGTACTTC.

V gene TRBV27 combines with J gene TRBJ2-1; 9 nucleotides agree with TRBD1. This CDR3 is 14 amino acids long. The junction had 1 base not matched to a gene; V was cut back by 6 bases and J by 1 base. CDR1 MNHEY and CDR2 SMNVEV come from the germline V gene (reference sequence). CDR3 region: CASRTGGSYNEQFF. As DNA, the CDR3 is TGTGCCAGCAGGACAGGGGGGTCCTACAATGAGCAGTTCTTC.

J is TRBJ2-7 and V is TRBV18; 8 bases line up with TRBD1. Looked up from germline, CDR1 is KGHSH and CDR2 is LQKENI. This CDR3 region has 17 residues. With V trimmed by 2 bases and J by 0 bases, 9 bases remained unmatched. CDR3 sequence reads: CASSPAIRGQGSYEQYF. CDR3 coding DNA: TGTGCCAGCTCACCAGCAATCAGGGGGCAAGGCTCCTACGAGCAGTACTTC. Full variable domain (remainder filled in from reference TRBV18 and TRBJ2-7): NAGVMQNPRHLVRRRGQEARLRCSPMKGHSHVYWYRQLPEEGLKFMVYLQKENIIDESGMPKERFSAEFPKEGPSILRIQQVVRGDSAAYFCASSPAIRGQGSYEQYFGPGTRLTVT.

The genes are TRBV6-1 and TRBJ1-5; no firm D call. Germline V gene sequence: CDR1 MNHNS, CDR2 SASEGT. V lost 3 bases and J lost 6, with 12 bases in between. The CDR3 is 14 residues long. CDR3 region: CASSEGGLGQPQHF. The CDR3 DNA reads as TGTGCCAGCAGTGAGGGTGGTTTGGGTCAGCCCCAGCATTTT.

The chain employs TRBV18 and TRBJ2-5; 7 bases match TRBD2. Trimming took 4 bases from V and 2 from J; bases not matched to a gene: 7. Germline loops: CDR1 KGHSH, CDR2 LQKENI. This CDR3 region has 15 residues. CDR3: CASSLGDYPQETQYF. The CDR3 DNA reads TGTGCCAGCTCACTCGGGGACTATCCACAAGAGACCCAGTACTTC. The complete variable domain, with remaining parts taken from reference TRBV18 and TRBJ2-5, reads NAGVMQNPRHLVRRRGQEARLRCSPMKGHSHVYWYRQLPEEGLKFMVYLQKENIIDESGMPKERFSAEFPKEGPSILRIQQVVRGDSAAYFCASSLGDYPQETQYFGPGTRLLVL.

This rearrangement joins TRBV5-4 to TRBJ1-3; no clear D gene. CDR1 is SGHNT, CDR2 YYREEE, per germline (reference sequence). This CDR3 is 16 amino acids long. V lost 0 bases and J 0 bases, leaving 10 bases between the germline ends. The CDR3 loop is CASSLGGMSSGNTIYF. The CDR3 coding sequence is TGTGCCAGCAGCTTGGGCGGCATGTCCTCTGGAAACACCATATATTTT.

V gene TRBV9 combines with J gene TRBJ2-7; D gene ambiguous. This CDR3 contains 15 residues. Germline assignment: CDR1 SGDLS and CDR2 YYNGEE. V lost 0 bases and J lost 2, with 12 bases in between. CDR3 sequence: CASSVDAVATYEQYF. The CDR3 DNA sequence: TGTGCCAGCAGCGTAGACGCGGTCGCAACCTACGAGCAGTACTTC. Full variable domain (outside the CDR3, taken from reference TRBV9 and TRBJ2-7): DSGVTQTPKHLITATGQRVTLRCSPRSGDLSVYWYQQSLDQGLQFLIQYYNGEERAKGNILERFSAQQFPDLHSELNLSSLELGDSALYFCASSVDAVATYEQYFGPGTRLTVT.

The chain employs TRBV7-9 and TRBJ2-3; a weak D match, TRBD1 (6 bases). Germline V gene sequence: CDR1 SEHNR, CDR2 FQNEAQ (reference sequence). Trimming left V 5 bases short and J 2 bases short, with 17 bases between. This CDR3 is 16 amino acids long. CDR3 loop: CASSLGNRASTDTQYF. The CDR3, as DNA: TGTGCCAGCAGCCTAGGGAACAGGGCCTCCACAGATACGCAGTATTTT. Combining the CDR3 with reference TRBV7-9 and TRBJ2-3 gives the whole variable domain DTGVSQNPRHKITKRGQNVTFRCDPISEHNRLYWYRQTLGQGPEFLTYFQNEAQLEKSRLLSDRFSAERPKGSFSTLEIQRTEQGDSAMYLCASSLGNRASTDTQYFGPGTRLTVL.

The chain is built from TRBV6-6 and TRBJ2-7, with unresolved D. Per germline, CDR1 MNHNY and CDR2 SVGAGI (reference sequence). The CDR3 runs 14 residues. The V and J ends lost 2 bases and 2 bases respectively, with 10 bases between them. The CDR3 sequence is CASSYGLDTYEQYF. The CDR3 DNA reads TGTGCCAGCAGTTACGGTCTAGATACCTACGAGCAGTACTTC.

The chain employs TRBV25-1 and TRBJ1-1, with 7 bases fitting TRBD1. The CDR3 has 14 residues. The junction had 9 bases not matched to a gene; V was cut back by 4 bases and J by 7 bases. CDR1 and CDR2 from the germline V gene are MGHDK and SYGVNS. The CDR3 DNA sequence: TGTGCCAGCAGTGGGTATGGGACAGAGGATGAAGCTTTCTTT. Its protein is CASSGYGTEDEAFF.

This chain links TRBV7-2 with TRBJ1-1; no firm D call. The length of the CDR3 is 13 residues. In germline, CDR1 is SGHTA, CDR2 FQGNSA. Trimming stripped 0 bases from V and 11 bases from J, with 13 bases between. Here the CDR3 reads CASSLASAGGAFF. CDR3 sequence (DNA): TGTGCCAGCAGCTTAGCTTCCGCGGGAGGCGCTTTCTTT.

This chain links TRBV9 with TRBJ1-6; no clear D. There are 14 residues in the CDR3. Trimming took 0 bases from V and 4 from J, leaving 5 bases between them. Germline V gene data show CDR1 as SGDLS and CDR2 as YYNGEE. CDR3 residues: CASSVAGYNSPLHF. DNA of the CDR3: TGTGCCAGCAGCGTAGCAGGTTATAATTCACCCCTCCACTTT.

The rearrangement links TRBV7-2 to TRBJ2-4; 7 bases match TRBD2. J lost 5 bases, V lost 3 bases, and 7 bases had no gene match. The germline V gene encodes CDR1 SGHTA and CDR2 FQGNSA. The CDR3 sequence is 15 residues long. CDR3 coding DNA: TGTGCCAGCAGCTTGGTCGGGACTACAGAAAACATTCAGTACTTC. Residues: CASSLVGTTENIQYF.

J is TRBJ1-5 and V is TRBV5-1, with no clear D. Germline V CDR1 and CDR2: SGHRS, YFSETQ. Trimming removed 6 bases at V and 6 bases at J, with 4 bases between. This CDR3 has 10 residues. CDR3: CASTVQPQHF. CDR3 DNA: TGCGCCAGCACCGTTCAGCCCCAGCATTTT.

V and J are TRBV27 and TRBJ2-3; 8 bases map to TRBD2. The CDR3 runs 17 residues. Germline V gene lookup returns CDR1 MNHEY and CDR2 SMNVEV (reference sequence). V dropped 5 bases and J dropped 2; count of bases not matched to a gene: 12. The CDR3, as DNA: TGTGCCAGCAGTCCGCCCCGGACTAGCAGAATCACAGATACGCAGTATTTT. It yields the protein CASSPPRTSRITDTQYF.

The rearrangement uses TRBV28 and TRBJ2-3; 9 bases agree with TRBD2. CDR3 length: 15 residues. V lost 5 bases to trimming and J lost 6 bases; unmatched junction nucleotides: 9. CDR1 is MDHEN, CDR2 SYDVKM, per germline. CDR3 protein: CASSRAGTSSDTQYF. The CDR3 DNA sequence: TGTGCCAGCAGTCGCGCGGGGACTAGCAGTGATACGCAGTATTTT. Full variable domain (remainder filled in from reference TRBV28 and TRBJ2-3): DVKVTQSSRYLVKRTGEKVFLECVQDMDHENMFWYRQDPGLGLRLIYFSYDVKMKEKGDIPEGYSVSREKKERFSLILESASTNQTSMYLCASSRAGTSSDTQYFGPGTRLTVL.

V is TRBV5-6 and J is TRBJ2-3, with D unclear. Germline V gene lookup returns CDR1 SGHDT and CDR2 YYEEEE. The CDR3 is made up of 13 amino acids. The V end was cut by 4 bases, the J end by 5 bases, with 11 bases between. The CDR3 reads CASSPTGVDTQYF. Written as DNA, the CDR3 is TGTGCCAGCAGCCCCACGGGTGTAGATACGCAGTATTTT.